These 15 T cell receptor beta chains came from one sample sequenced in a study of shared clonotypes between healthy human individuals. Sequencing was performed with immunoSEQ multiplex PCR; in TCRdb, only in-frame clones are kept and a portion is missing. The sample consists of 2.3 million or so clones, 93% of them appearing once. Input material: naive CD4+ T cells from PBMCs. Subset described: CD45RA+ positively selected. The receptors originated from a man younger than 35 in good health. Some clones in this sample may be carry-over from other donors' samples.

The CDR3, as DNA: TGTGCCAGCTTGGGGCTTAGGGGCTATGGCTACACCTTC. It specifies CASLGLRGYGYTF. V and J are TRBV28 and TRBJ1-2; a weak D match, TRBD1 (5 bases). CDR3 size: 13 residues. Trimming shortened V by 8 bases and J by 4 bases, and 14 bases separated the two germline ends. Germline CDR1 and CDR2: MDHEN and SYDVKM.

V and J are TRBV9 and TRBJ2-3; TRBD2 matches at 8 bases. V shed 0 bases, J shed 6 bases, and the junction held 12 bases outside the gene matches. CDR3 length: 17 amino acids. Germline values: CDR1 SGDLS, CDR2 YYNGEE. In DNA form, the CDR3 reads TGTGCCAGCAGCGTAGCGCAAGCGGGAGTCTCAGGGGATACGCAGTATTTT. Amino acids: CASSVAQAGVSGDTQYF.

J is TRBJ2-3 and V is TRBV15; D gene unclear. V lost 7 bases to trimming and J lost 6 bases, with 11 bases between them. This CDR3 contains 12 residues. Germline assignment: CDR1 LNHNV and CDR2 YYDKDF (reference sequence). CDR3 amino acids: CATKTPRDTQYF. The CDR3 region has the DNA TGTGCCACCAAAACTCCCAGGGATACGCAGTATTTT.

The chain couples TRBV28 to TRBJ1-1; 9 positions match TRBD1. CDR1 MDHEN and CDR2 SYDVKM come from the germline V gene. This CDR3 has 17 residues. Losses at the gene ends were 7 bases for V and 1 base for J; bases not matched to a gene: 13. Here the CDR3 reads CASTTQGAVRGNTEAFF. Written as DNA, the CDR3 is TGTGCCAGCACCACACAGGGGGCGGTTAGAGGGAACACTGAAGCTTTCTTT.

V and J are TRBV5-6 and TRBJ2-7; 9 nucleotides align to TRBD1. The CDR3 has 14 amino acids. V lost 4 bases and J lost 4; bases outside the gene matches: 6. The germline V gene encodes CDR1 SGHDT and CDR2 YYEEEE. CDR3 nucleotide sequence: TGTGCCAGCAGCCCTGGGACAGGGAGGTACGAGCAGTACTTC. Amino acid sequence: CASSPGTGRYEQYF.

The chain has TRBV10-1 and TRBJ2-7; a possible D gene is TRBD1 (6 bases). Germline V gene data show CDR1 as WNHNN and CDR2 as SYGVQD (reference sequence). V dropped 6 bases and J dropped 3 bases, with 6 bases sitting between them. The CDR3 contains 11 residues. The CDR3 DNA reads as TGCGCCAGCAGCAGGGGCTACGAGCAGTACTTC. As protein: CASSRGYEQYF.

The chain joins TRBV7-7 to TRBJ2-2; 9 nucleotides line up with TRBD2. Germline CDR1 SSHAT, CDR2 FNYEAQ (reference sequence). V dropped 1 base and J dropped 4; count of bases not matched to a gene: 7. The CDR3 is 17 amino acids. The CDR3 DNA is TGTGCCAGCAGCTTAGTAGGTAGCGGGAGTGTCACCGGGGAGCTGTTTTTT. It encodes CASSLVGSGSVTGELFF.

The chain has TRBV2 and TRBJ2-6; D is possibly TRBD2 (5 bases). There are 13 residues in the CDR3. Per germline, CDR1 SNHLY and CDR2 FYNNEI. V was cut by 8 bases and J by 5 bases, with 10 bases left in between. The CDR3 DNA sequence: TGTGCCAGCTCCCCGGGGTGGGCCAACGTCCTGACTTTC. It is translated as CASSPGWANVLTF.

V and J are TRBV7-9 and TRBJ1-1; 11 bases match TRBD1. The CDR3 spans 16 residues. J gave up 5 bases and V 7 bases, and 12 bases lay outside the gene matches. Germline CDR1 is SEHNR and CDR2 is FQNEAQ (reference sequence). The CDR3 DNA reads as TGTGCCAGCAACAGAGGACAGGGGGCGCGGAAAACTGAAGCTTTCTTT. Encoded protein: CASNRGQGARKTEAFF.

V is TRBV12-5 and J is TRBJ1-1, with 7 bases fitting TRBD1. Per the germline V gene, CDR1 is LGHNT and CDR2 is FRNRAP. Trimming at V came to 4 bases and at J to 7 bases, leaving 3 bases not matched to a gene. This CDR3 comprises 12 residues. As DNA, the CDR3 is TGTGCTAGTGGTTCAGGGGGGCTTGAAGCTTTCTTT. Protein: CASGSGGLEAFF.

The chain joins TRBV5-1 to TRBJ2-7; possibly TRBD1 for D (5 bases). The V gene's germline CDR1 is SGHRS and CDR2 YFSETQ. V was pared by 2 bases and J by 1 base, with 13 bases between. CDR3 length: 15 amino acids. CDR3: CASSFTGLPSYEQYF. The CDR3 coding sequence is TGCGCCAGCAGCTTCACAGGCTTACCTTCCTACGAGCAGTACTTC.

CDR3 protein: CASSSRFFSNQPQHF. CDR3 nucleotide sequence: TGTGCCAGCAGTTCGCGGTTTTTTAGCAATCAGCCCCAGCATTTT. The genes are TRBV28 and TRBJ1-5, with D hard to call. This CDR3 comprises 15 residues. Germline V gives CDR1 MDHEN, CDR2 SYDVKM. The V and J ends lost 4 bases and 0 bases respectively, with 10 bases between them. Full variable domain (remainder filled in from reference TRBV28 and TRBJ1-5): DVKVTQSSRYLVKRTGEKVFLECVQDMDHENMFWYRQDPGLGLRLIYFSYDVKMKEKGDIPEGYSVSREKKERFSLILESASTNQTSMYLCASSSRFFSNQPQHFGDGTRLSIL.

The CDR3 sequence is CASSPPNRTEAFF. DNA of the CDR3: TGTGCCAGCAGCCCGCCTAATCGCACTGAAGCTTTCTTT. This chain uses TRBV5-4 with TRBJ1-1, with no clear D. Looked up from germline, CDR1 is SGHNT and CDR2 is YYREEE (reference sequence). The CDR3 contains 13 residues. V was shortened by 4 bases and J by 4 bases, with 11 bases between the two germline ends.

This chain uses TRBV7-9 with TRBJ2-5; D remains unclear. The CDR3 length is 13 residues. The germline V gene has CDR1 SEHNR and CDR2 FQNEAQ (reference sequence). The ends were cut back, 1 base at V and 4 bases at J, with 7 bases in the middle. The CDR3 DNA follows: TGTGCCAGCAGCTTAGGGGTCGGAGAGACCCAGTACTTC. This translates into CASSLGVGETQYF.

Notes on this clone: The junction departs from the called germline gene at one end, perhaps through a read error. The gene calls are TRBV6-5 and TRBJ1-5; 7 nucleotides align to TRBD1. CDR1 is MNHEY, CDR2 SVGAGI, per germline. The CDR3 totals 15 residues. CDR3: CASRGVRDSKQPQHF. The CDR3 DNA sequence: TGTGCCAGCAGAGGCGTCCGGGACAGCAAACAGCCCCAGCATTTT.